These T cell receptor beta chains were read from a single sample in a study of cytomegalovirus exposure and HLA in healthy donors. Repertoires were generated with immunoSEQ multiplex PCR, while TCRdb's copy carries only in-frame clones and drops some. Of 95,000 to 130,000 clones listed, 50% to 70% are singletons. The sequenced sample consisted of PBMCs. The receptors shown here come from a middle-aged woman in good health and CMV-seropositive. CDR3s include the opening cysteine and the closing phenylalanine or tryptophan. The D gene is left open where the match is weak. Rows may omit the clone size; those that give it use once, few, many or a size class.

abundance,d_gene,j_gene,v_gene,CDR3aa,CDR3nt
few,.,TRBJ1-1,TRBV25-1,CASSRGMLSEAFF,TGTGCCAGCAGTCGGGGTATGCTCTCTGAAGCTTTCTTT
.,.,TRBJ2-5,TRBV27,CASSPDSEYYQETQYF,TGTGCCAGCAGCCCGGACTCCGAATACTACCAAGAGACCCAGTACTTC
few,.,TRBJ2-2,TRBV7-6,CASSSTGGNTGELFF,TGTGCCAGCAGCTCGACCGGGGGGAACACCGGGGAGCTGTTTTTT
.,TRBD1,TRBJ2-2,TRBV29-1,CSVEWDRDTGELFF,TGCAGCGTTGAGTGGGACAGGGACACCGGGGAGCTGTTTTTT
few,TRBD2,TRBJ2-7,TRBV9,CASSVGLAGGISYEQYF,TGTGCCAGCAGCGTAGGACTAGCGGGAGGGATCTCCTACGAGCAGTACTTC
.,.,TRBJ2-5,TRBV18,CASSPLDQFQETQYF,TGTGCCAGCTCACCCCTAGACCAGTTCCAAGAGACCCAGTACTTC
.,.,TRBJ2-1,TRBV5-6,CASSPLASYNEQFF,TGTGCCAGCAGCCCTCTAGCGTCCTACAATGAGCAGTTCTTC
.,TRBD1,TRBJ1-1,TRBV7-9,CASSPYRDRGRLNTEAFF,TGTGCCAGCAGCCCATACCGGGACAGGGGGCGTCTGAACACTGAAGCTTTCTTT
.,.,TRBJ2-7,TRBV19,CASSLGGWSFYEQYF,TGTGCCAGTAGTCTGGGAGGTTGGAGCTTCTACGAGCAGTACTTC
.,.,TRBJ1-2,TRBV6-1,CASSGVGGYGYTF,TGTGCCAGCAGTGGAGTAGGGGGCTATGGCTACACCTTC
.,TRBD2,TRBJ2-1,TRBV30,CAWSVHVPGLGCNEQFF,TGTGCCTGGAGTGTACATGTCCCCGGACTAGGATGTAATGAGCAGTTCTTC
once,TRBD1,TRBJ2-3,TRBV4-3,CASSQERARGPADTQYF,TGCGCCAGCAGCCAAGAGAGGGCCAGGGGGCCCGCAGATACGCAGTATTTT
.,.,TRBJ2-1,TRBV5-1,CASSLTLGRSSYNEQFF,TGCGCCAGCAGCCTGACCCTCGGAAGGAGCTCCTACAATGAGCAGTTCTTC
few,.,TRBJ2-1,TRBV19,CASSIDLRKPSYNEQFF,TGTGCCAGTAGTATAGATCTGAGGAAACCCTCCTACAATGAGCAGTTCTTC
.,.,TRBJ1-1,TRBV5-1,CASSTGQNTEAFF,TGCGCCAGCAGCACGGGACAGAACACTGAAGCTTTCTTT
.,TRBD2,TRBJ2-3,TRBV5-6,CASSSSGTSATDTQYF,TGTGCCAGCAGCTCCTCCGGGACTAGCGCCACAGATACGCAGTATTTT
.,.,TRBJ2-1,TRBV15,CATSRVGGTRNDEQFF,TGTGCCACCAGCAGAGTCGGCGGGACCCGCAACGATGAGCAGTTCTTC
.,TRBD2,TRBJ2-3,TRBV4-1,CASSRLAGVDTQYF,TGCGCCAGCAGCCGCCTAGCGGGAGTCGATACGCAGTATTTT
.,TRBD1,TRBJ1-1,TRBV5-4,CASSLMDRVNTEAFF,TGTGCCAGCAGCTTAATGGACAGGGTGAACACTGAAGCTTTCTTT
.,TRBD1,TRBJ2-7,TRBV7-2,CASSLSTGGSYEQYF,TGTGCCAGCAGCTTATCGACAGGGGGCAGTTACGAGCAGTACTTC
few,.,TRBJ1-5,TRBV9,CASSVDSSYQPQHF,TGTGCCAGCAGCGTAGACTCATCTTATCAGCCCCAGCATTTT
.,.,TRBJ1-1,TRBV5-1,CASSLDMTRHGSTEAFF,TGCGCCAGCAGCTTGGATATGACACGCCACGGGAGCACTGAAGCTTTCTTT
.,.,TRBJ1-5,TRBV10-1,CALYEKQGFHYTQPQHF,TGCGCCCTGTACGAGAAGCAGGGGTTTCATTACACTCAGCCCCAGCATTTT
.,.,TRBJ2-7,TRBV11-3,CASSLGGSSTYEQYF,TGTGCCAGCAGCTTAGGAGGGTCCTCAACCTACGAGCAGTACTTC
.,.,TRBJ1-1,TRBV7-9,CASSLAAGLEAFF,TGTGCCAGCAGCTTAGCGGCGGGGCTGGAAGCTTTCTTT
.,TRBD2,TRBJ2-1,TRBV5-4,CASSPSGTSYNEQFF,TGTGCCAGCAGCCCTAGCGGGACCTCCTACAATGAGCAGTTCTTC
.,.,TRBJ2-1,TRBV7-9,CAFPGGGYNEQFF,TGTGCCTTCCCGGGTGGTGGATACAATGAGCAGTTCTTC
.,TRBD1,TRBJ1-2,TRBV5-1,CASSFGTGLLNYGYTF,TGCGCCAGCAGCTTTGGGACAGGGCTCCTAAACTATGGCTACACCTTC
.,.,TRBJ2-2,TRBV5-1,CASSLVRDTGELFF,TGCGCCAGCAGCTTGGTGCGGGACACCGGGGAGCTGTTTTTT
.,TRBD1,TRBJ2-7,TRBV29-1,CSVGPGQGPYEQYF,TGCAGCGTTGGACCGGGACAGGGACCCTACGAGCAGTACTTC
.,.,TRBJ1-4,TRBV30,CAWSLGVNEKLFF,TGTGCCTGGAGTTTAGGGGTGAATGAAAAACTGTTTTTT
.,TRBD1,TRBJ1-3,TRBV19,CASSPLGQNSGNTIYF,TGTGCCAGTAGTCCGTTGGGACAGAACTCTGGAAACACCATATATTTT
.,TRBD1,TRBJ1-1,TRBV6-5,CASSEGTGTGGAFF,TGTGCCAGCAGTGAAGGTACAGGGACAGGGGGTGCTTTCTTT
.,TRBD1,TRBJ1-5,TRBV25-1,CASSVGPGGHPQHF,TGTGCCAGCAGTGTAGGGCCAGGGGGTCACCCCCAGCATTTT
.,.,TRBJ1-3,TRBV7-9,CASSSYTGGGNTIYF,TGTGCCAGCAGCTCGTACACAGGTGGGGGAAACACCATATATTTT
.,.,TRBJ2-1,TRBV4-1,CASSLPGVYNEQFF,TGCGCCAGCAGCCTACCGGGGGTGTACAATGAGCAGTTCTTC
.,.,TRBJ2-1,TRBV9,CASSFRAGSSYNEQFF,TGTGCCAGCAGCTTTAGGGCGGGGAGCTCCTACAATGAGCAGTTCTTC
few,.,TRBJ1-4,TRBV5-1,CASSLGFGF,TGCGCCAGCAGCTTGGGTTTCGGGTTT
once,TRBD1,TRBJ1-2,TRBV6-1,CASSEWTGGGGGYTF,TGTGCCAGCAGTGAATGGACAGGGGGCGGGGGGGGCTACACCTTC
.,TRBD2,TRBJ2-2,TRBV7-2,CASIIVGGSYTGELFF,TGTGCCAGCATTATCGTGGGCGGGAGTTACACCGGGGAGCTGTTTTTT
.,TRBD1,TRBJ2-7,TRBV19,CATSRTGVDYEQYF,TGTGCCACTTCCCGGACAGGGGTTGACTACGAGCAGTACTTC
.,.,TRBJ2-3,TRBV30,CAFRDLTDTQYF,TGTGCCTTCAGGGATCTCACAGATACGCAGTATTTT
.,.,TRBJ1-1,TRBV19,CASSQNRNTEAFF,TGTGCCAGTAGTCAAAACAGGAACACTGAAGCTTTCTTT
few,.,TRBJ1-2,TRBV28,CASSFAGGYTF,TGTGCCAGCAGTTTCGCGGGTGGCTACACCTTC
.,TRBD1,TRBJ2-7,TRBV7-9,CASSLPDRETYEQYF,TGTGCCAGCAGCTTACCCGACAGGGAGACCTACGAGCAGTACTTC
.,.,TRBJ1-2,TRBV6-1,CASSDTDRRHYGYTF,TGTGCCAGCAGTGACACTGATAGAAGACATTATGGCTACACCTTC
.,.,TRBJ2-1,TRBV15,CATSRAQGSYNEQFF,TGTGCCACCAGCAGAGCGCAGGGATCCTACAATGAGCAGTTCTTC
few,.,TRBJ1-1,TRBV19,CASSVVRGNTEAFF,TGTGCCAGTTCGGTCGTTAGGGGGAACACTGAAGCTTTCTTT
.,TRBD1,TRBJ1-2,TRBV30,CAWSGTDGYTF,TGTGCCTGGAGCGGGACAGATGGCTACACCTTC
.,.,TRBJ2-5,TRBV9,CASSVVPSGEVQYF,TGTGCCAGCAGCGTAGTTCCCTCCGGAGAGGTCCAGTACTTC
once,TRBD1,TRBJ1-1,TRBV6-1,CASSASPGTGEAFF,TGTGCCAGCAGTGCCTCCCCAGGGACAGGGGAAGCTTTCTTT
.,.,TRBJ2-1,TRBV7-3,CASSLEAAHNEQFF,TGTGCCAGCAGCTTAGAAGCGGCCCACAATGAGCAGTTCTTC
.,TRBD2,TRBJ2-7,TRBV7-9,CASSLAGANYEQYF,TGTGCCAGCAGCCTAGCGGGAGCGAACTACGAGCAGTACTTC
.,TRBD2,TRBJ2-7,TRBV6-1,CASSERLAGGPGADEQYF,TGTGCCAGCAGTGAAAGGCTAGCGGGGGGGCCTGGAGCAGACGAGCAGTACTTC
once,.,TRBJ1-5,TRBV4-1,CASSQDLSLQGSFGNQPQHF,TGCGCCAGCAGCCAAGATTTATCTTTGCAGGGAAGTTTTGGCAATCAGCCCCAGCATTTT